Listed below are T cell receptor beta chains from one sample, sequenced in a study of OX40 agonist ivuxolimab in advanced cancers. This table comes from immunoSEQ multiplex PCR, and its TCRdb copy is limited to in-frame clones, with some not included. The sample includes about 61,000 clones, roughly 84% of them seen just once. The source material was CD4+ or CD8+ T cells sorted from blood, sampled in a trial of the OX40 agonist ivuxolimab. The source is an adult with an advanced solid tumor such as melanoma, head and neck, liver or kidney cancer. Each CDR3 is given with its conserved first and last residue. The D gene is left open where the match is weak. Part of the rows lack a size; the others show once, few, many or a class for expanded clones.

V gene	J gene	clone size	D gene	CDR3 DNA	CDR3 protein
TRBV5-1	TRBJ2-7	.	.	TGCGCCAGCAGCCACACCGGGGGCCGGGGGGCCTACGAGCAGTACTTC	CASSHTGGRGAYEQYF
TRBV10-3	TRBJ2-5	.	.	TGTGCCATCAGTGACTCCCAAGGGGGGCGCGAGACCCAGTACTTC	CAISDSQGGRETQYF
TRBV10-2	TRBJ2-1	.	.	TGCGCCACCGCCCTCGTGGGCAATGAGCAGTTCTTC	CATALVGNEQFF
TRBV7-9	TRBJ2-5	.	TRBD1	TGTGCCAGCACCTCGTCAGGGGGCACTAAAGAGACCCAGTACTTC	CASTSSGGTKETQYF
TRBV11-2	TRBJ2-1	.	TRBD2	TGTGCCAGCAGCTTAGCGGGACTAGCGGGGGAGAGCTCCTACAATGAGCAGTTCTTC	CASSLAGLAGESSYNEQFF
TRBV21-1	TRBJ1-1	.	.	TGTGCCAGCAGCAAAACAGGGGGCACTGAAGCTTTCTTT	CASSKTGGTEAFF
TRBV28	TRBJ1-5	once	.	TGTGCCAGCAGTTTTCTTTCAAGGGGGGGCAATCAGCCCCAGCATTTT	CASSFLSRGGNQPQHF
TRBV19	TRBJ1-1	.	.	TGTGCCAGTAGTACCACCCCATTGGGTTCTGAAGCTTTCTTT	CASSTTPLGSEAFF
TRBV7-3	TRBJ1-1	once	.	TGTGCCAGCAGCCAAGGCAGGGAGAACACTGAAGCTTTCTTT	CASSQGRENTEAFF
TRBV10-1	TRBJ2-7	.	TRBD1	TGCGCCACGGGACAGGGAGGGGAGCAGTACTTC	CATGQGGEQYF
TRBV7-9	TRBJ1-1	.	.	TGTGCCAGCAGCCAGCCGAACACTGAAGCTTTCTTT	CASSQPNTEAFF
TRBV5-1	TRBJ2-7	.	.	TGCGCCAGCAGCTTGGATCCCGGTGAGCTCGAGCAGTACTTC	CASSLDPGELEQYF
TRBV18	TRBJ1-2	.	.	TGTGCCAGCTCACCCTCAGTGGCTAACTATGGCTACACCTTC	CASSPSVANYGYTF
TRBV29-1	TRBJ1-1	.	.	TGCAGCGTTGTAAGGCGACTGAACACTGAAGCTTTCTTT	CSVVRRLNTEAFF
TRBV28	TRBJ1-4	.	TRBD1	TGTGCCAGCAGTTCCGGGACAGTCGCAACTAATGAAAAACTGTTTTTT	CASSSGTVATNEKLFF
TRBV7-9	TRBJ2-3	once	TRBD2	TGTGCCAGCAGCTTTCCCACCGGGACTAGCGGGAGTGTAGATACGCAGTATTTT	CASSFPTGTSGSVDTQYF
TRBV28	TRBJ1-2	.	.	TGTGCCAGCAGTTTATTGGGCTCGAAGGATGGCTACACCTTC	CASSLLGSKDGYTF
TRBV10-3	TRBJ2-1	.	TRBD2	TGTGCCATCGGGTCGGGAGGGCCCAGGACTAGCGGGAAATTCTCCTACAATGAGCAGTTCTTC	CAIGSGGPRTSGKFSYNEQFF
TRBV11-2	TRBJ2-3	.	.	TGTGCCAGCAGTTCTGACCCCACAGATACGCAGTATTTT	CASSSDPTDTQYF
TRBV5-1	TRBJ2-3	once	.	TGCGCCAGCAGCCTTCAAGGGCGCCTTAGCACAGATACGCAGTATTTT	CASSLQGRLSTDTQYF
TRBV11-1	TRBJ1-1	.	.	TGTGCCAGCAGCCCCACTGAGGGGACCGGGGCTTTCTTT	CASSPTEGTGAFF
TRBV7-2	TRBJ2-5	.	TRBD2	TGTGCCAGCAGCTTAGCAGCGGGAGGGCAAGAGACCCAGTACTTC	CASSLAAGGQETQYF
TRBV30	TRBJ2-2	.	.	TGTGCCTGGAGGATGCCCGTCGGGACATTCTATACCGGGGAGCTGTTTTTT	CAWRMPVGTFYTGELFF
TRBV28	TRBJ1-5	.	.	TGTGCCAGCAGTTTATTCAGGTTAAATCAGCCCCAGCATTTT	CASSLFRLNQPQHF
TRBV9	TRBJ2-7	.	TRBD1	TGTGCCAGCAGCGCGACAGGGGGCTCCTACGAGCAGTACTTC	CASSATGGSYEQYF
TRBV7-9	TRBJ1-5	.	TRBD1	TGTGCCAGCGGGTCCGGGACAGGGAGGCAGCCCCAGCATTTT	CASGSGTGRQPQHF
TRBV7-2	TRBJ2-3	.	.	TGTGCCAGCAGCTTAGGAGTTGGCACAGATACGCAGTATTTT	CASSLGVGTDTQYF
TRBV28	TRBJ1-4	once	.	TGTGCCAGCATGCAAACTAATGAAAAACTGTTTTTT	CASMQTNEKLFF
TRBV11-2	TRBJ2-3	.	.	TGTGCCAGCAGCTTAGGGGGCCGGGCAGATACGCAGTATTTT	CASSLGGRADTQYF
TRBV5-6	TRBJ1-2	.	TRBD1	TGTGCCAGCAGCTTGGTGCGGACAGGGGGCCGGGGGCACGGCTACACCTTC	CASSLVRTGGRGHGYTF
TRBV7-6	TRBJ2-5	.	TRBD1	TGTGCCAGCAGTGGACAGGGCCTAGCGAACTTCCAAGAGACCCAGTACTTC	CASSGQGLANFQETQYF
TRBV9	TRBJ2-3	.	.	TGTGCCAGCAGCGAAGGACCAGATACGCAGTATTTT	CASSEGPDTQYF
TRBV10-3	TRBJ1-5	.	.	TGTGCCATCAGGGGGGGCGCCAATCAGCCCCAGCATTTT	CAIRGGANQPQHF
TRBV4-1	TRBJ2-7	.	TRBD2	TGCGCCAGCAGCCCCTGGACTAGCGGGAAGTACGAGCAGTACTTC	CASSPWTSGKYEQYF